This T cell receptor beta chain emerged from a study of somatic mutations in cytotoxic T cells in rheumatoid arthritis. Germline V gives CDR1 SGDLS, CDR2 YYNGEE. The CDR3 runs 17 residues. The ends lost 4 bases at V and 0 bases at J; junction bases unmatched: 4. Some clones are missing from TCRdb's copy, which holds only in-frame ones; the method was immunoSEQ multiplex PCR. This sample yields more than 3,500 clones, of which less than 85% are seen a single time; roughly two thirds belongs to the top ten. The rearrangement links TRBV9 to TRBJ2-1; 13 bases agree with TRBD2. Sequencing used CD8+ T cells sorted from blood. This sequence originates from a man aged 40-49 years with rheumatoid arthritis. The DNA for the CDR3 is TGTGCCAGCAGCCCCCGACTAGCGGGAGGCTCCTACAATGAGCAGTTCTTC. Translation: CASSPRLAGGSYNEQFF.